Listed below are T cell receptor beta chains from one sample, sequenced in a study of radiation and T cells in renal cell carcinoma. Measured with immunoSEQ multiplex PCR; TCRdb has only the in-frame clones, and not every one. Of approximately 15,000 clones in the sample, over 60% are singletons; the top ten hold less than 30%. Sequencing was performed on tumor tissue, taken from a patient whose treatment included radiotherapy and nephrectomy. The source is a woman aged 70-85 years with renal cell carcinoma. Each CDR3 is given with its conserved first and last residue. The order of the fields is J gene, CDR3 length, clone size, V gene, D gene, CDR3 DNA, CDR3 protein. D genes are given only for firm matches. The size entry is marked missing in some rows and otherwise reads once, few, many or a size class.

TRBJ2-7 15 . TRBV6-5 TRBD1 TGTGCCAGCAGTTTAGGGACAGGGTATCCCTACGAGCAGTACTTC CASSLGTGYPYEQYF
TRBJ1-4 14 . TRBV5-1 . TGCGCCAGCAGCTCACAGGGTTTTAATGAAAAACTGTTTTTT CASSSQGFNEKLFF
TRBJ2-3 14 . TRBV6-1 . TGTGCCAGCATCCCGGGACTCCTCACAGATACGCAGTATTTT CASIPGLLTDTQYF
TRBJ2-6 16 . TRBV19 . TGTGCCAGTAGTATTCGAGAGGGAGCCGGGGCCAACGTCCTGACTTTC CASSIREGAGANVLTF
TRBJ1-4 18 . TRBV18 TRBD1 TGTGCCAGCTCCATCTCACCTCGAGGACAGGGAAGTAATGAAAAACTGTTTTTT CASSISPRGQGSNEKLFF
TRBJ1-2 16 few TRBV6-6 TRBD1 TGTGCCAGCAGTTTTCCTCCCGGGACAGCCGTGGAAGGCTACACCTTC CASSFPPGTAVEGYTF
TRBJ1-4 18 . TRBV11-3 TRBD1 TGTGCCAGCAGCTTGAAGGGACAGGGGAGTTCGGCTAATGAAAAACTGTTTTTT CASSLKGQGSSANEKLFF
TRBJ2-7 13 . TRBV9 TRBD1 TGTGCCAGCAGCGAAACAGGGGACCACGAGCAGTACTTC CASSETGDHEQYF
TRBJ2-1 14 . TRBV7-9 . TGTGCCAGCAGCTTAACCGACAGCTACAATGAGCAGTTCTTC CASSLTDSYNEQFF
TRBJ1-3 15 . TRBV7-8 . TGTGCCAGCAGCTTAGACCGTCCTGCTGGAAACACCATATATTTT CASSLDRPAGNTIYF
TRBJ2-1 16 . TRBV7-2 . TGTGCCAGCAGCCCCTGGGGGGGACAGACATACAATGAGCAGTTCTTC CASSPWGGQTYNEQFF
TRBJ1-4 15 . TRBV7-9 . TGTGCCAGCAGCGCCACAGGGACAACTAATGAAAAACTGTTTTTT CASSATGTTNEKLFF
TRBJ2-3 15 . TRBV19 TRBD1 TGTGCCGCTGGTTGGCAGGGGGCGACCACAGATACGCAGTATTTT CAAGWQGATTDTQYF
TRBJ1-6 16 . TRBV5-4 TRBD1 TGTGCCAGCAGCCCGCCGGGACAGGGATTGACTTCACCCCTCCACTTT CASSPPGQGLTSPLHF
TRBJ1-2 13 . TRBV19 . TGTGCCAGTAGTATAGGGGACTTCTATGGCTACACCTTC CASSIGDFYGYTF
TRBJ2-5 14 . TRBV5-4 . TGTGCCAGCAGCTTGAGTGCACTGATGGAGACCCAGTACTTC CASSLSALMETQYF
TRBJ2-3 15 once TRBV6-1 TRBD1 TGTGCCAGCAGATCAGACAGGGGATCACTAGATACGCAGTATTTT CASRSDRGSLDTQYF
TRBJ1-4 15 . TRBV25-1 . TGTGCCAGCAGTGCAGGGGCTCAACCCAATGAAAAACTGTTTTTT CASSAGAQPNEKLFF
TRBJ2-1 13 . TRBV15 TRBD2 TGTGCCACCAGCAGTGGCGGGAGTGGGCGGCAGTTCTTC CATSSGGSGRQFF
TRBJ2-5 13 . TRBV2 . TGTGCCAGCAGTAGGTCGATTCGAGAGACCCAGTACTTC CASSRSIRETQYF
TRBJ2-2 15 . TRBV4-3 TRBD2 TGCGCCAGCAGCCTTAGGGAGGGGTACACCGGGGAGCTGTTTTTT CASSLREGYTGELFF
TRBJ2-1 15 . TRBV6-6 TRBD2 TGTGCCAGCAGGTCCCGGACTAGCGTTTACAATGAGCAGTTCTTC CASRSRTSVYNEQFF
TRBJ2-2 12 . TRBV2 . TGTGCCAGCAGTGAAGAAGACCATACACTGTTTTTT CASSEEDHTLFF
TRBJ2-2 11 . TRBV20-1 . TGCAGTGCTAGGACCAGCGGGGAGCTGTTTTTT CSARTSGELFF
TRBJ2-2 14 many TRBV9 TRBD1 TGTGCCAGCAGCCTCGACAGGGTCCCCCGGGAGCTGTTTTTT CASSLDRVPRELFF
TRBJ2-1 12 . TRBV7-2 . TGTGCCAGCAGCTTAGTATACAATGAGCAGTTCTTC CASSLVYNEQFF
TRBJ2-2 16 medium-sized TRBV27 TRBD2 TGTGCCAGCAGTTTGGGTTCGGGAGGAGGCGAACGGGAGCTGTTTTTT CASSLGSGGGERELFF
TRBJ1-2 13 . TRBV6-1 . TGTGCCAGCACGGGCAGGCCGGGCTATGGCTACACCTTC CASTGRPGYGYTF